A single sample gave rise to the 2 T cell receptor beta chains below, sequenced in a study of blood T cell repertoires in COVID-19. Assay: immunoSEQ multiplex PCR; the TCRdb copy retains only in-frame clones and omits some. The data show about 95,000 clones, around 86% seen once. The sequenced sample consisted of peripheral blood. The receptors were gathered from a woman in her sixties or seventies with acute or convalescent COVID-19.

The chain carries TRBV9 and TRBJ1-3; D is uncertain. This CDR3 contains 15 residues. Germline V gene lookup returns CDR1 SGDLS and CDR2 YYNGEE. V lost 3 bases and J 0 bases, leaving 10 bases between the germline ends. The CDR3 loop is CASSAEVPSGNTIYF. CDR3 nucleotide sequence: TGTGCCAGCAGCGCCGAGGTTCCCTCTGGAAACACCATATATTTT.

The V gene is TRBV19, the J gene TRBJ2-2, with 9 nucleotides matching TRBD1. With V trimmed by 6 bases and J by 6 bases, 5 bases remained unmatched. CDR1 is LNHDA and CDR2 is SQIVND in the germline V gene (reference sequence). CDR3 length: 14 residues. CDR3 protein: CASSAWTGAGELFF. CDR3 sequence (DNA): TGTGCCAGTAGCGCGTGGACAGGGGCCGGGGAGCTGTTTTTT.